A single T cell receptor beta chain is shown here with its context. No cognate antigen has been identified for it. Base qualities were left out, and no much larger clone turns up one base away. The record originates from a study of cytomegalovirus exposure and HLA in healthy donors (dated 2017 in TCRdb). Context from the whole study: The 666 repertoires of the first cohort and the roughly 120 validation repertoires were produced on the same platform, according to a later analysis. The aim of the study was to test whether cataloging public T cell receptors could identify signatures of past pathogen exposure. In addition to the first cohort of 666 subjects, a separate validation cohort of 130 or so different subjects was used. High-throughput TCR immunosequencing, statistical association of individual TCRs with disease status, and machine learning were combined to predict cytomegalovirus infection status. Broad study findings and their caveats: In the study, 150 to 200 TCR beta chains were listed as associated with cytomegalovirus. The classifier was reported to diagnose cytomegalovirus status with high specificity and sensitivity in both the original cohort and the validation cohort. The authors suggested that the approach could potentially be generalized to other disease states and immunological phenotypes. In vitro tests confirmed that a few of the cytomegalovirus-associated TCR beta chains recognize cytomegalovirus antigens. All 130 or so repertoires were used to score co-occurrence in the validation cohort in a later analysis, because that analysis had no HLA typing for the cohort. Most TCR sequences were seen in very few donors, while some public TCRs were found in many individuals. A later analysis found that TCRs clustered in the first cohort also tended to co-occur in the 130 or so validation repertoires, with approximately 95% of cluster scores above 0.

The CDR3 sequence holds 16 residues, the cysteine and phenylalanine included. Left in the record is the CDR3 DNA by itself, 48 bases read in frame from the first base. Trimming costs V 6 bases and J 0 bases, and their ends lie 18 bases apart. CDR1 and CDR2 are drawn from the germline V gene: MDHEN, SYDVKM. Donors formed part of the validation cohort, which comprised approximately 130 subjects and was distinct from the first cohort of fewer than 750 subjects. To prepare the library, the immunoSEQ multiplex PCR assay was applied. From the authors' description of their analysis: A statistical classification framework was built to diagnose cytomegalovirus status from the catalog of TCR beta chain sequences. TCRdb retrieved this table from immuneACCESS and kept in-frame rearrangements only. Not all clones are present; in checked studies, unresolved V genes account for under half, and no reason is known for the remainder. That table supplies the V and J calls and clone size; D and trimming were determined from the DNA. The sample data list 260,000 or so clones, and more than 75% of these were observed just once. Together, the top ten hold less than 3% of the sample.

The sequenced sample was PBMCs. The TCR comes from a man aged 18 to 30 in good health and CMV-seronegative. Here the chain combines TRBV28 and TRBJ2-7, with a tentative D gene TRBD2 over 6 matching bases. For the CDR3, the sequence is CASRDTSRPFSYEQYF. The DNA sequence is given as TGTGCCAGCAGAGATACTAGCCGACCTTTCTCCTACGAGCAGTACTTC.